The T cell receptor beta chain under discussion was sequenced for a study of tumor-infiltrating lymphocytes in localized non-small cell lung cancer. Whole-study findings and limits: T-cell fraction did not differ between immunotypes IM1 and IM2.

This CDR3 region has 13 residues. V was trimmed by 3 bases and J by 10 bases, leaving 14 bases between them. Germline values: CDR1 KGHSH, CDR2 LQKENI. The protocol was immunoSEQ multiplex PCR, while the TCRdb copy is restricted to in-frame clones and leaves out a portion. Of 15,000 or so clones listed, around 85% are singletons. Note on this clone: Its cognate antigen is unknown.

The sequencing input was lung tumor tissue. This TCR was recovered from a human donor with non-small cell lung cancer. The chain recombines TRBV18 with TRBJ2-3, with D perhaps TRBD1 (5 bases). The CDR3 region is CASSPWGSPAQYF. The CDR3 DNA follows: TGTGCCAGCTCACCCTGGGGCAGTCCAGCGCAGTATTTT. The entire variable domain, with the rest obtained from reference TRBV18 and TRBJ2-3, is as follows: NAGVMQNPRHLVRRRGQEARLRCSPMKGHSHVYWYRQLPEEGLKFMVYLQKENIIDESGMPKERFSAEFPKEGPSILRIQQVVRGDSAAYFCASSPWGSPAQYFGPGTRLTVL.